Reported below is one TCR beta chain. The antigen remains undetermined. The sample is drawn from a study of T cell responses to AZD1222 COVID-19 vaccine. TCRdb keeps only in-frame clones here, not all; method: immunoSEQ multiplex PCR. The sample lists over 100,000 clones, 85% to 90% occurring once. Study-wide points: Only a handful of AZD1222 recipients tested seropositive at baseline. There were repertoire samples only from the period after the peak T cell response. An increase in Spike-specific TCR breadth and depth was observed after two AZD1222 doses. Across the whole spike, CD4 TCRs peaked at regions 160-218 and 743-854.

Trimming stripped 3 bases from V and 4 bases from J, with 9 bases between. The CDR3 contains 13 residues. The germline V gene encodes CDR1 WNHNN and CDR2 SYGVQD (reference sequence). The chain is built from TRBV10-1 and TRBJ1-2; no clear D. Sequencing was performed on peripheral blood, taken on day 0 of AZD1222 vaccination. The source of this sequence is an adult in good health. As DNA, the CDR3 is TGCGCCAGCAGTGATCACGGAGCCTATGGCTACACCTTC. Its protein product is CASSDHGAYGYTF.